A selection of T cell receptor beta chains follows, all from one sample in a study of vaccination effects on CD4 cells after COVID-19. For these receptors, no antigen is known. Only in-frame clones appear in the TCRdb table, and some are missing; sequencing was by immunoSEQ multiplex PCR. The repertoire holds tens of thousands of clones, with over 65% as singletons. Sequenced material: CD4+ T cells from PBMCs cultured without peptide, taken after COVID-19 vaccination. The receptors stem from a human donor who had a prior SARS-CoV-2 infection. CDR3s include the opening cysteine and the closing phenylalanine or tryptophan. The order of the fields is clone size, D gene, V gene, J gene, CDR3 length, CDR3 DNA, CDR3 protein. The D gene is left open where the match is weak. Part of the rows lack a size; the others show once, few, many or a class for expanded clones.

>-|-|TRBV27|TRBJ1-1|17
TGTGCCAGCAGTCCTCGACCCCCAGGGATACGGGACACTGAAGCTTTCTTT
CASSPRPPGIRDTEAFF
>-|-|TRBV10-2|TRBJ2-3|15
TGCGCCAGCCAGATTGACACGGCCAACCGAGATACGCAGTATTTT
CASQIDTANRDTQYF
>-|-|TRBV5-5|TRBJ1-1|17
TGTGCCAGCAGCTTGCTCCCTCTCTTCGGAGCTAACACTGAAGCTTTCTTT
CASSLLPLFGANTEAFF
>once|-|TRBV10-1|TRBJ2-5|11
TGCGCCAGACGGTTTCAAGAGACCCAGTACTTC
CARRFQETQYF
>-|TRBD2|TRBV9|TRBJ2-2|19
TGTGCCAGCAGCGTAGAGGGGACCGTTGCGGGGGGGCTGTCCGGGGAGCTGTTTTTT
CASSVEGTVAGGLSGELFF
>few|TRBD2|TRBV11-3|TRBJ2-7|14
TGTGCCAGCAGCCGTAGCGGGAGCTCCTACGAGCAGTACTTC
CASSRSGSSYEQYF
>-|-|TRBV11-2|TRBJ2-2|14
TGTGCCAGCAGCTTTGACAGTTTCACCGGGGAGCTGTTTTTT
CASSFDSFTGELFF
>-|-|TRBV19|TRBJ2-3|14
TGTGCCAGTAGTTTTGGTCTTTACACAGATACGCAGTATTTT
CASSFGLYTDTQYF
>medium-sized|-|TRBV4-1|TRBJ2-4|13
TGCGCCAGCAGCCTTGCGAGGGAAAACATTCAGTACTTC
CASSLARENIQYF
>few|TRBD1|TRBV5-4|TRBJ2-3|16
TGTGCCAGCAGCGCGGCCGGGACAGGGGGCACAGATACGCAGTATTTT
CASSAAGTGGTDTQYF
>-|-|TRBV11-3|TRBJ1-1|15
TGTGCCAGCAGCCCCCACTGGGCCAGTAACACTGAAGCTTTCTTT
CASSPHWASNTEAFF
>-|-|TRBV12-5|TRBJ2-3|13
TGTGCTAGTGACCGGGACGGGTGGGATACGCAGTATTTT
CASDRDGWDTQYF
>few|-|TRBV5-4|TRBJ1-1|15
TGTGCCAGCAGATCAGCATCAAAGCTGAACACTGAAGCTTTCTTT
CASRSASKLNTEAFF
>few|-|TRBV19|TRBJ1-6|15
TGTGCCAGTAGTAGCCGGGCTTCTACGAATTCACCCCTCCACTTT
CASSSRASTNSPLHF
>few|-|TRBV14|TRBJ2-7|13
TGTGCCAGCAGCCCTCTGGGGGTCTACGAGCAGTACTTC
CASSPLGVYEQYF
>-|-|TRBV7-9|TRBJ2-3|15
TGTGCCAGCAGTCGAATCAGGGCCAGCACAGATACGCAGTATTTT
CASSRIRASTDTQYF
>-|-|TRBV7-9|TRBJ2-2|12
TGTGCCAGCAGCCCTGAAGGCGGGGAGCTGTTTTTT
CASSPEGGELFF
>-|-|TRBV19|TRBJ2-5|14
TGTGCCAGTAGTAAGACCGCCGATCAAGAGACCCAGTACTTC
CASSKTADQETQYF
>-|-|TRBV12-3/TRBV12-4|TRBJ2-5|13
TGTGCCAGCAGTTTTGGAGTTTCCGAGACCCAGTACTTC
CASSFGVSETQYF
>-|-|TRBV7-2|TRBJ2-5|14
TGTGCCAGCAGCCCCGGGAGCGCTCGAGAGACCCAGTACTTC
CASSPGSARETQYF
>few|-|TRBV19|TRBJ1-2|14
TGTGCCAGTAGTATACTGCCACCGGGGGCTGGCTACACCTTC
CASSILPPGAGYTF
>-|TRBD1|TRBV2|TRBJ1-2|16
TGTGCCAGCAATGCCAGGACAGGGTCTTTTAACTATGGCTACACCTTC
CASNARTGSFNYGYTF
>-|TRBD2|TRBV18|TRBJ2-2|18
TGTGCCAGCTCACCAAGTTGGCTAGCGGGAGTCAGAACCGGGGAGCTGTTTTTT
CASSPSWLAGVRTGELFF
>-|-|TRBV2|TRBJ2-3|11
TGTGCCAGCAGTGAATTTGATACGCAGTATTTT
CASSEFDTQYF
>-|-|TRBV9|TRBJ1-4|15
TGTGCCAGCAGTGGGCATGGGGCAACTAATGAAAAACTGTTTTTT
CASSGHGATNEKLFF
>-|-|TRBV7-8|TRBJ2-5|15
TGTGCCAGCAGCTTCCAGGGTAGGGGGGAAGAGACCCAGTACTTC
CASSFQGRGEETQYF
>-|-|TRBV7-2|TRBJ2-1|15
TGTGCCAGCAGCGCCCCCCCGGGGGCCTACAATGAGCAGTTCTTC
CASSAPPGAYNEQFF
>-|TRBD1|TRBV9|TRBJ1-2|16
TGTGCCAGCAGCACCACGGGACAGGGGGTTGGGTATGGCTACACCTTC
CASSTTGQGVGYGYTF